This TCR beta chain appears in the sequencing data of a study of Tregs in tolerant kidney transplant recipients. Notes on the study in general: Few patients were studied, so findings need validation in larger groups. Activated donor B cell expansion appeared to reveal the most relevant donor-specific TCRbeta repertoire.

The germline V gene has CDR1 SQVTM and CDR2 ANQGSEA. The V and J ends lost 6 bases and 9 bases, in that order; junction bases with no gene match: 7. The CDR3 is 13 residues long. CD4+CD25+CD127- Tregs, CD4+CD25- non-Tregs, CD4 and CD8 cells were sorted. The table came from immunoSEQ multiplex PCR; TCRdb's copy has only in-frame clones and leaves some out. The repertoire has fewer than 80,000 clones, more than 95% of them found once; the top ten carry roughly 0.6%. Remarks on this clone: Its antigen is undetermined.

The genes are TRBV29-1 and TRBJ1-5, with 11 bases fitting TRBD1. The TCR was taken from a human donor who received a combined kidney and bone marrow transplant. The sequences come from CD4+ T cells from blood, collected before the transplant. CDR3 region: CSVGQGVAGPQHF. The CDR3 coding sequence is TGCAGCGTGGGACAGGGGGTCGCTGGGCCCCAGCATTTT.